The T cell receptor (beta chain) under discussion was sequenced for a study of response to subunit inactivated influenza vaccine. With regard to this clonotype: Its matching antigen is unknown.

Germline V gene lookup returns CDR1 MNHNS and CDR2 SASEGT. The CDR3 has 16 amino acids. The ends were cut back, 5 bases at V and 7 bases at J, with 18 bases in the middle. Study-wide results and limits: The authors offered the suggestion that each seasonal influenza vaccination recruits few new T cells.

TCRdb re-analysed the RT-PCR reads in MiXCR, keeping a single row per CDR3 protein. The profile shows around 250,000 distinct CDR3 sequences, 12% of them singletons. The chain combines TRBV6-1 with TRBJ1-6, with D possibly TRBD1 on 6 matching bases. The sample consisted of non-naive T cells sorted from PBMCs, taken 14 to 15 days before vaccination. The receptor was isolated from a man in his fifties or sixties who received an inactivated influenza vaccine. The CDR3 coding sequence is TGTGCCAGCAGTCGAACAGATCAGGGGCGGAATTCACCCCTCCACTTT. It encodes CASSRTDQGRNSPLHF.